The 9 T cell receptor beta chains in this list originate from one sample, sequenced in a study of human T cells and chemical hapten exposure. This sample's time point: pre-sensitization, week 0. Regarding treatment: therapeutic diphenylcyclopropenone sensitization with weekly scalp DPC. TCRdb processed the RACE reads anew with MiXCR; each CDR3 protein has one entry. The sample yields over 300,000 distinct CDR3 sequences, more than 4.5% seen once. The source was whole blood, collected in connection with sensitization to the hapten diphenylcyclopropenone (DPC). The source is a woman between 45 and 60 years old with alopecia areata. Some clones in this sample may be carry-over from other donors' samples.

This clonotype was picked up many times. The chain carries TRBV30 and TRBJ1-1; D unresolved. The CDR3 runs to 14 residues. Trimming removed 1 base from V and 0 bases from J, with 9 bases in between. Germline assignment: CDR1 GTSNPN and CDR2 SVGIG (reference sequence). CDR3 nucleotides: TGTGCCTGGAGTGGTAATCACATGAACACTGAAGCTTTCTTT. Its protein is CAWSGNHMNTEAFF.

This clonotype was picked up many times. V gene TRBV12-5 combines with J gene TRBJ2-1; a possible D gene is TRBD1 (6 bases). This CDR3 spans 12 amino acids. Germline V lookup: CDR1 LGHNT, CDR2 FRNRAP. Trimming removed 6 bases at V and 7 bases at J, with 10 bases between. This CDR3 reads CASGGAGNEQFF. The CDR3 region has the DNA TGTGCTAGTGGGGGGGCAGGAAATGAGCAGTTCTTC.

This clonotype has ten or more counts. The V call is TRBV24-1, the J call TRBJ2-2, with no clear D. The length of the CDR3 is 12 residues. The germline gives CDR1 KGHDR, CDR2 SFDVKD. V dropped 3 bases and J dropped 4 bases, with 2 bases sitting between them. This chain's CDR3 is CATSDPTGELFF. Here the CDR3 DNA reads TGTGCCACCAGTGATCCCACCGGGGAGCTGTTTTTT.

This chain links TRBV20-1 with TRBJ2-5; D is tentatively TRBD1 or TRBD2 (5 bases each). The CDR3 is 14 residues long. Per germline, CDR1 DFQATT and CDR2 SNEGSKA (reference sequence). V lost 0 bases and J lost 4, with 12 bases in between. DNA of the CDR3: TGCAGTGCTAGAGAACTTAGTGGGGGAGAGACCCAGTACTTC. Translated: CSARELSGGETQYF.

The rearrangement uses TRBV5-5 and TRBJ2-5; D gene uncertain. The ends were cut back, 2 bases at V and 0 bases at J, with 8 bases in the middle. Germline V gives CDR1 SGHKS, CDR2 YYEKEE (reference sequence). CDR3 size: 14 residues. The DNA for the CDR3 is TGTGCCAGCAGCTTAAAAACAGACCAAGAGACCCAGTACTTC. It codes for CASSLKTDQETQYF.

In its sample, this clonotype was seen many times. The V and J genes are TRBV7-9 and TRBJ2-3; a possible D gene is TRBD2 (5 bases). The CDR3 spans 15 residues. Between the trimmed V and J ends, which lost 2 bases and 0 bases, there was a span of 9 bases. Germline V gene lookup returns CDR1 SEHNR and CDR2 FQNEAQ (reference sequence). The chain's CDR3 is CASSLPGSSTDTQYF. The CDR3 DNA reads TGTGCCAGCAGCTTACCGGGGTCTAGCACAGATACGCAGTATTTT. The full variable domain, with the rest looked up from reference TRBV7-9 and TRBJ2-3, is DTGVSQNPRHKITKRGQNVTFRCDPISEHNRLYWYRQTLGQGPEFLTYFQNEAQLEKSRLLSDRFSAERPKGSFSTLEIQRTEQGDSAMYLCASSLPGSSTDTQYFGPGTRLTVL.

This clonotype was detected ten times or more. The gene calls are TRBV20-1 and TRBJ1-2; D remains ambiguous. Trimming took off 0 bases at V and 8 bases at J, with 13 bases between the two ends. This CDR3 has 13 residues. Germline loops: CDR1 DFQATT, CDR2 SNEGSKA (reference sequence). CDR3 amino acids: CSARDTTARGYTF. For the CDR3, the DNA is TGCAGTGCTAGAGATACGACTGCTAGGGGCTACACCTTC.

The genes are TRBV5-1 and TRBJ2-4; a weak D match, TRBD1 (5 bases). The CDR3 has 14 residues. V gave up 4 bases and J gave up 10 bases, with 18 bases separating them. Germline loops: CDR1 SGHRS, CDR2 YFSETQ. The CDR3 protein is CASSPGGQGNIQYF. In DNA, the CDR3 is TGCGCCAGCAGCCCTGGCGGCCAGGGAAATATTCAGTACTTC.

This clonotype has only a few counts. This CDR3 reads CASKPHGGAYEQYF. The CDR3, as DNA: TGTGCCAGCAAACCTCACGGGGGGGCCTACGAGCAGTACTTC. The chain has TRBV12-3 or TRBV12-4 and TRBJ2-7, with TRBD2 matching over 8 bases. The CDR3 loop spans 14 amino acids. With V trimmed by 7 bases and J by 2 bases, 7 bases remained unmatched.